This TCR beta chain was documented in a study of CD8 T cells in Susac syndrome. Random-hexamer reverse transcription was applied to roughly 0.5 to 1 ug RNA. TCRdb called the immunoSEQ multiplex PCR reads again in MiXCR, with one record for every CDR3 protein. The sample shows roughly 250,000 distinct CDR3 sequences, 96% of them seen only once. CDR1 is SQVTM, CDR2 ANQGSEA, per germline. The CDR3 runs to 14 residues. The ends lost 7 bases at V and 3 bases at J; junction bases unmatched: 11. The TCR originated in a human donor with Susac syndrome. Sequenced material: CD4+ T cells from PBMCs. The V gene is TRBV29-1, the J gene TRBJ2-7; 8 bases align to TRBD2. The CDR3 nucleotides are TGCAGCGCGAAGAGGACCGGGACTAGCTACGAGCAGTACTTC. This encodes CSAKRTGTSYEQYF.